This T cell receptor (beta chain) was sequenced in a study of blood T cell repertoires in COVID-19. Overall study context: Material from acute and convalescent COVID-19 was sourced from the United States, Italy and Spain. PBMCs, B-cell-depleted T cells, or T cells provided the cDNA or gDNA that made up the material.

The authors' processing: Estimation of nucleated cell counts was performed using reference gene primer amplification. Profiling relied on immunoSEQ multiplex PCR, and the TCRdb table lists in-frame clones only, not all of them. That table furnishes V, J and clone size, whereas the DNA furnished D and trimming. The table records tens of thousands of clones, roughly 85% of them present only once. Sample: peripheral blood. The receptor's source is a man of 80 years or more with acute or convalescent COVID-19.

CDR3 bases: TGTGCCAGCAAACAGGGACAAGAGACCCAGTACTTC. Amino acid sequence: CASKQGQETQYF. The rearrangement joins TRBV6-6 to TRBJ2-5; TRBD1 is a possible D gene (6 bases). Trimming removed 7 bases at V and 2 bases at J, with 8 bases between. Germline V gene data show CDR1 as MNHNY and CDR2 as SVGAGI (reference sequence). The CDR3 is made up of 12 amino acids.